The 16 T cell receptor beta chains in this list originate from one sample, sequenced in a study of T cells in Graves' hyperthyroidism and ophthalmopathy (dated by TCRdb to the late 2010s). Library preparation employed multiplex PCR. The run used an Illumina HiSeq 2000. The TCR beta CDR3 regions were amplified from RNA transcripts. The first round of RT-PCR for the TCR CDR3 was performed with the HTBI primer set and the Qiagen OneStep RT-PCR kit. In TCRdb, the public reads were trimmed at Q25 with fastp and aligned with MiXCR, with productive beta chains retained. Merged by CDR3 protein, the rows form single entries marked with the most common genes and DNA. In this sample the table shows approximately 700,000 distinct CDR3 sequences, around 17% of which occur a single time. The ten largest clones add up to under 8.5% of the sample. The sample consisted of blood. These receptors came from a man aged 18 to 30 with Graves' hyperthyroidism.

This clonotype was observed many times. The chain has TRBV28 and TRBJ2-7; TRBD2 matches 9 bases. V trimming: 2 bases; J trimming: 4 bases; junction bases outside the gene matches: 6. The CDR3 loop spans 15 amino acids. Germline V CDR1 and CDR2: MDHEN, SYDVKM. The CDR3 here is CASSLGGRASYEQYF. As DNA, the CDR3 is TGTGCCAGCAGTTTAGGCGGGAGGGCCTCGTACGAGCAGTACTTC.

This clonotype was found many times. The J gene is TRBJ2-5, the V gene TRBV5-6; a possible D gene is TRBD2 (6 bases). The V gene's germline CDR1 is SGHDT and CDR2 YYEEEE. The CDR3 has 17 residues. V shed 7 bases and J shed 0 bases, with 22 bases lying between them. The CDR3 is CASLGSQEAEYQETQYF. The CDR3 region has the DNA TGTGCCAGCCTCGGGAGTCAGGAGGCTGAATACCAAGAGACCCAGTACTTC.

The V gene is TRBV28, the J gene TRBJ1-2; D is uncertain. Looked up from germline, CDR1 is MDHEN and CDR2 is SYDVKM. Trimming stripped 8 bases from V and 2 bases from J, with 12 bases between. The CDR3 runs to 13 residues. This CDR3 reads CASLRGMNYGYTF. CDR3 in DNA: TGTGCCAGCCTCAGAGGTATGAACTATGGCTACACCTTC.

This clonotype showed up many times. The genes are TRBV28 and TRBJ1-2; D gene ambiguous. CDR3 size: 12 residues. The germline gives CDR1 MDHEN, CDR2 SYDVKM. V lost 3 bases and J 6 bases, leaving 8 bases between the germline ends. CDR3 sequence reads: CASSFQFDGYTF. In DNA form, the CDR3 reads TGTGCCAGCAGTTTTCAGTTCGATGGCTACACCTTC.

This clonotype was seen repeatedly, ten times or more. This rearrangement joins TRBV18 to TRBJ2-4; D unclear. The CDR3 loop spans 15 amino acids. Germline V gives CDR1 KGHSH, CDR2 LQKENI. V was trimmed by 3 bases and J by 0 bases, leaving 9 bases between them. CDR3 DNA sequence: TGTGCCAGCTCACCGGACCGACTAGCCAAAAACATTCAGTACTTC. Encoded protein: CASSPDRLAKNIQYF.

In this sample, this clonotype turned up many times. The CDR3, as DNA: TGCAGTGCTAGTTCCCAAGAGACCCAGTACTTC. Its translation is CSASSQETQYF. The rearrangement uses TRBV20-1 and TRBJ2-5; D gene unclear. There are 11 residues in the CDR3. V dropped 3 bases and J dropped 1 base, with 3 bases sitting between them. Germline V gene data show CDR1 as DFQATT and CDR2 as SNEGSKA (reference sequence).

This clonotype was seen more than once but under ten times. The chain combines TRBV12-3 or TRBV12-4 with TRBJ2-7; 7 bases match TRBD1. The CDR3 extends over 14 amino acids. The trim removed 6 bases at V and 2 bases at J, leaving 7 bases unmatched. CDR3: CASRGQTPTYEQYF. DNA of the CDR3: TGTGCCAGCAGGGGACAGACCCCTACCTACGAGCAGTACTTC.

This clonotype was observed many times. In DNA form, the CDR3 reads TGTGCCAGCAGTTACTCGGATGGGCAAGAGACCCAGTACTTC. This translates into CASSYSDGQETQYF. V gene TRBV6-5 combines with J gene TRBJ2-5, with D unresolved. The CDR3 spans 14 residues. Trimming shortened V by 0 bases and J by 2 bases, and 7 bases separated the two germline ends. Looked up from germline, CDR1 is MNHEY and CDR2 is SVGAGI.

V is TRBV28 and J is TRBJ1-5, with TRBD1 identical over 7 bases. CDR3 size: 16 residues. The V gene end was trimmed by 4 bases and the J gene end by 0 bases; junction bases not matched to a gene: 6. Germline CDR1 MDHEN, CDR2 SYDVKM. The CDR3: CASSSLGQYSNQPQHF. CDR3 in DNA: TGTGCCAGCAGTTCTTTGGGACAGTATAGCAATCAGCCCCAGCATTTT. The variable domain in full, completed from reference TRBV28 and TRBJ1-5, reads DVKVTQSSRYLVKRTGEKVFLECVQDMDHENMFWYRQDPGLGLRLIYFSYDVKMKEKGDIPEGYSVSREKKERFSLILESASTNQTSMYLCASSSLGQYSNQPQHFGDGTRLSIL.

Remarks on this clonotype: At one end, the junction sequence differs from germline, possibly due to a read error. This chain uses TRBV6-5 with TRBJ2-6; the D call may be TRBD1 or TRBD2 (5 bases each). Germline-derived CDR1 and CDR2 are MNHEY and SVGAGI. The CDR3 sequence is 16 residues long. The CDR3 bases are TGTGCCAGCAGTTTAGACAGTAGCTCTGGGGGCAACGTCCTGACTTTC. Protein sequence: CASSLDSSSGGNVLTF.

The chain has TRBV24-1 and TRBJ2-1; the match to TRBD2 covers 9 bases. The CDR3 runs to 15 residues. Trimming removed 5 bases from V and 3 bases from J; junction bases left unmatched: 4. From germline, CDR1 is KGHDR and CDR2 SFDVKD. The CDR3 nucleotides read TGTGCCACCAGTGTCGCTAGCGGGAACTACAATGAGCAGTTCTTC. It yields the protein CATSVASGNYNEQFF.

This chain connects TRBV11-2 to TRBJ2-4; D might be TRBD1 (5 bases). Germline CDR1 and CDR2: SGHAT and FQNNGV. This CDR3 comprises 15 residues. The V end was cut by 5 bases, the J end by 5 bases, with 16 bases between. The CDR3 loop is CASSTYPRVENIQYF. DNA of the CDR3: TGTGCCAGCAGCACGTACCCCAGGGTCGAAAACATTCAGTACTTC.

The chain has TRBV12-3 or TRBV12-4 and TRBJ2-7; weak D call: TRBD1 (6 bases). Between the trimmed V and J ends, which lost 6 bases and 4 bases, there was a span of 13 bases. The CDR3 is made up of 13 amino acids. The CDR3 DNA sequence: TGTGCCAGCAGGGACAGTACCATTTACGAGCAGTACTTC. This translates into CASRDSTIYEQYF.

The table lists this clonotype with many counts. This CDR3 reads CASKTQGYGNQPQHF. The DNA for the CDR3 is TGTGCCAGCAAGACTCAGGGGTACGGCAATCAGCCCCAGCATTTT. The V and J genes are TRBV12-3 or TRBV12-4 and TRBJ1-5; D is possibly TRBD1 (6 bases). This CDR3 is built from 15 residues. Trimming cost V 7 bases and J 2 bases, with 15 bases left between them.

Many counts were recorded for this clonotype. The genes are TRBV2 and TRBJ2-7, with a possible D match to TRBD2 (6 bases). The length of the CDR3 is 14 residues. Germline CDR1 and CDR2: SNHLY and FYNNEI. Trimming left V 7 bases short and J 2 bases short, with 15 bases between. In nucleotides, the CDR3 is TGTGCCAGCACAGCGGGTCCGGGGACCTACGAGCAGTACTTC. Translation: CASTAGPGTYEQYF.

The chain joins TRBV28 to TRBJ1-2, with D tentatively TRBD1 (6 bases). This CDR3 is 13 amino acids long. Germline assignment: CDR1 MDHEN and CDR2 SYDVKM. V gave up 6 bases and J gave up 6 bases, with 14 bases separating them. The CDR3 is CASSPAWTDGYTF. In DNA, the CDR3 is TGTGCCAGCAGCCCCGCCTGGACAGATGGCTACACCTTC.